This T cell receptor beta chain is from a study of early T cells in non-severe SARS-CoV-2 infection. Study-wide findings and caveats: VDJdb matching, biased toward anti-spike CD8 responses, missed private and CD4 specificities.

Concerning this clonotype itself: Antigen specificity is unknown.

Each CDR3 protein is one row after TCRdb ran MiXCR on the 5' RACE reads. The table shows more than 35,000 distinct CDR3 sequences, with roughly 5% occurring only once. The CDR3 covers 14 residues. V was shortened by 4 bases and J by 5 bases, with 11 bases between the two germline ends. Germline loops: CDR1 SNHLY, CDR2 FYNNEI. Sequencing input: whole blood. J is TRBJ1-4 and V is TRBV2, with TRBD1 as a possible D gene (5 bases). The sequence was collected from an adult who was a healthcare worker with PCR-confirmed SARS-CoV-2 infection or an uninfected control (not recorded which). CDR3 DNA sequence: TGTGCCAGCAGTGCCGACAGTTTCAATGAAAAACTGTTTTTT. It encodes CASSADSFNEKLFF.